This T cell receptor beta chain originates from a study of OX40 agonist ivuxolimab in advanced cancers. About the study as a whole: Ivuxolimab was an agonistic, fully human IgG2 monoclonal antibody directed against OX40 (CD134), a costimulatory receptor. Intravenous ivuxolimab was administered to patients every 2 weeks at six dose levels: 0.01, 0.1, 0.3, 1.5, 3 and 10 mg/kg. Of the 50 to 55 dose-escalation patients, hepatocellular carcinoma was present in about 20, melanoma in roughly 15, renal cell carcinoma in 9 and head and neck cancer in 9. The dose-escalation cohort was over 70% male with a mean age of about 60 years, ranging from roughly 20 to 80. Patients were allowed to have had prior anti-PD-1, anti-PD-L1 or anti-CTLA-4 therapy, and 40% of the dose-escalation patients had previously received checkpoint inhibitors. Partial responses occurred in three dose-escalation patients: two with cutaneous melanoma and one with hepatocellular carcinoma. Peripheral TCRbeta sequencing aimed to test whether ivuxolimab altered TCR sequence diversity and caused clonal T-cell expansion. The paper describes the monotherapy dose-escalation part (N ≈ 52 patients) of the phase I trial of ivuxolimab. Beyond this particular receptor, the publication reports: Partial responders in the 0.1-3.0 mg/kg groups had among the lowest normalized peripheral clonal expansion, especially among CD8+ T cells. After ivuxolimab, expanded clones were on average more numerous among CD8+ T cells than among CD4+ T cells. The antigen specificity of the peripheral T cells that underwent clonal expansion was not determined. At doses of 0.1 to 3.0 mg/kg, clonal expansion of both CD4+ and CD8+ T cells in blood was seen between baseline and week 6. Low levels of normalized T-cell clonal expansion were also seen in some patients who did not respond.

Comment on this clone: What this receptor recognizes is not known. No quality values exist for individual bases; no much larger clone is one base distant.

Genomic DNA was extracted from sorted cells for sequencing of the TCRbeta CDR3 region. The immunoSEQ Assay was used for sequencing of TCRbeta CDR3 regions. Drawn from immuneACCESS, this table holds only the in-frame rearrangements with V and J called that TCRdb kept. Clones are partly lost; checked studies trace under half to an unresolved V gene and leave the rest unexplained. The sample has tens of thousands of clones on record, roughly 94% of them singletons. The top ten clonotypes cover around 16% of the sample. At the junction V is shortened by 4 bases and J by 5 bases, with 14 bases in between. From the cysteine up to the phenylalanine, the CDR3 has a length of 14 residues. The sequence is cut down to CDR3 DNA, 42 bases in frame from base 1. The CDR1 and CDR2 encoded by the germline V gene (reference sequence) are MNHEY and SMNVEV. The trial excluded patients who had a history of autoimmune disease or were on systemic immunosuppression. Peripheral blood for TCR sequencing was collected from all dose cohorts at baseline, on cycle 4 day 1, and on cycle 7 day 1. Samples came from an open-label, multicenter, first-in-human phase I dose-escalation trial of ivuxolimab. The trial enrolled adults with locally advanced or metastatic head and neck squamous cell, hepatocellular, melanoma or renal cell carcinoma. Before TCR sequencing, CD4+ T cells and CD8+ T cells were sorted from peripheral blood as separate populations.

The rearrangement joined TRBV27 to TRBJ1-1; TRBD1 is a weak D gene call, 6 bases matching. The TCR sequence derives from an adult with an advanced solid tumor such as melanoma, head and neck, liver or kidney cancer. Sequencing was performed on CD4+ or CD8+ T cells sorted from blood, taken in a trial of the OX40 agonist ivuxolimab. The CDR3 loop reads CASSSTGRLTEAFF. The sequenced DNA: TGTGCCAGCAGTTCTACAGGGAGATTGACTGAAGCTTTCTTT.